Listed below are T cell receptor beta chains from one sample, sequenced in a study of CD8+ T cells in alopecia areata. Sequenced by immunoSEQ multiplex PCR; TCRdb stores in-frame clones only, minus some. The sample records some 180,000 clones, roughly 65% being singletons. The source material was CD4+ T cells sorted from blood, sampled at week 0. Receptor source: a human donor with alopecia areata. CDR3s include the opening cysteine and the closing phenylalanine or tryptophan. The D gene is left open where the match is weak. Clone size is stated in some rows and not others, as once, few, many or a class when expanded.

d_gene,abundance,j_gene,v_gene,CDR3aa,CDR3nt
TRBD2,.,TRBJ2-3,TRBV29-1,CSVERSGGGATDTQYF,TGCAGCGTTGAAAGGAGCGGCGGGGGGGCCACAGATACGCAGTATTTT
.,.,TRBJ2-1,TRBV30,CAWSVLNTHNEQFF,TGTGCCTGGAGTGTACTGAACACACACAATGAGCAGTTCTTC
TRBD1,few,TRBJ2-3,TRBV29-1,CSVAQGANTQYF,TGCAGCGTTGCGCAGGGGGCGAATACGCAGTATTTT
.,.,TRBJ2-6,TRBV2,CASKSNSGGANVLTF,TGTGCCAGCAAATCTAACTCGGGAGGGGCCAACGTCCTGACTTTC
.,.,TRBJ2-7,TRBV29-1,CSVTLANEQYF,TGCAGCGTGACCCTTGCCAACGAGCAGTACTTC
.,.,TRBJ2-7,TRBV20-1,CSAGRGYEQYF,TGCAGTGCGGGACGGGGTTACGAGCAGTACTTC
.,.,TRBJ2-7,TRBV28,CASSSSSQGSYEQYF,TGTGCCAGCAGCTCTTCGTCGCAGGGATCCTACGAGCAGTACTTC
TRBD1,.,TRBJ2-1,TRBV30,CAWRQGYNEQFF,TGTGCCTGGCGACAGGGCTACAATGAGCAGTTCTTC
.,.,TRBJ2-1,TRBV11-2,CASSLVDILGNEQFF,TGTGCCAGCAGCTTAGTCGACATTTTGGGCAATGAGCAGTTCTTC
.,once,TRBJ1-5,TRBV18,CASSPASSQPQHF,TGTGCCAGCTCACCAGCGTCGAGTCAGCCCCAGCATTTT
TRBD1,.,TRBJ1-2,TRBV30,CAWSTQTGAYGYTF,TGTGCCTGGAGTACTCAAACAGGGGCCTATGGCTACACCTTC
TRBD2,.,TRBJ2-3,TRBV29-1,CSVEMEGRADTQYF,TGCAGCGTTGAAATGGAGGGGAGGGCAGATACGCAGTATTTT
.,once,TRBJ1-5,TRBV6-1,CASSEEGRGWDQPQHF,TGTGCCAGCAGTGAGGAGGGCAGGGGTTGGGATCAGCCCCAGCATTTT
.,once,TRBJ1-1,TRBV29-1,CSVAQTENTEAFF,TGCAGCGTCGCCCAGACAGAGAACACTGAAGCTTTCTTT
.,.,TRBJ2-3,TRBV29-1,CSVPQAGSDTQYF,TGCAGCGTGCCCCAAGCAGGCTCAGATACGCAGTATTTT
.,.,TRBJ2-5,TRBV5-6,CASSLKGEETQYF,TGTGCCAGCAGCTTGAAGGGTGAGGAGACCCAGTACTTC
.,few,TRBJ2-7,TRBV5-6,CASSRRSLPYEQYF,TGTGCCAGCAGCAGGAGGTCGCTTCCCTACGAGCAGTACTTC